This TCR beta chain stems from a study of CXCR3-negative and CXCR3-positive naive CD8 T cells. The study's findings and limits: Naive CXCR3-positive cells had TRB CDR3s more hydrophobic than those of CXCR3-negative naive cells.

The CDR3 has 13 amino acids. TRB cDNA libraries were made by UMI-labeled 5' RACE. Reanalyzing the 5' RACE reads, TCRdb keeps one entry per CDR3 protein, without DNA. Seen in this sample are about 89,000 distinct CDR3 sequences; the ten most common clones hold 0.5% to 0.55%. Note on this clonotype: Its target is unknown.

This receptor was identified in a human donor in good health. Some clones in this sample may be carry-over from other donors' samples. The chain uses TRBV21-1 and TRBJ2-4. TRBV21-1 is noted as a pseudogene. The sample was naive CXCR3+ CD8+ T cells from blood. The subset was: CD45RO-CCR7+CD27+CD95- naive CD8+ T cells expressing CXCR3 (TNR3+). The CDR3 loop reads CASSMAAKNIQYF.